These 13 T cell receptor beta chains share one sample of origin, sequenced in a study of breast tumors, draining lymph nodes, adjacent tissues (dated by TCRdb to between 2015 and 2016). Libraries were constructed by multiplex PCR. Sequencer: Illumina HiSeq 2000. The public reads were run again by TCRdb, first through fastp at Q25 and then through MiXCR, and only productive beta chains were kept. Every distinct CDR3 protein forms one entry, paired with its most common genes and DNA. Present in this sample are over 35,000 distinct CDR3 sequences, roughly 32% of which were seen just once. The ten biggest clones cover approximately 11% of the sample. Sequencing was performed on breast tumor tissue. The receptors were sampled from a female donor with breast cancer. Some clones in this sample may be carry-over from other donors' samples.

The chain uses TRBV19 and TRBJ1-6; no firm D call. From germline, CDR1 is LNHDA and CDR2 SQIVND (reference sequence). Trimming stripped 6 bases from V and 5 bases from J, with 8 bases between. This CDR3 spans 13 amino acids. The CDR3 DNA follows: TGTGCCAGTAGCATGAGGGATAATTCACCCCTCCACTTT. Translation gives CASSMRDNSPLHF.

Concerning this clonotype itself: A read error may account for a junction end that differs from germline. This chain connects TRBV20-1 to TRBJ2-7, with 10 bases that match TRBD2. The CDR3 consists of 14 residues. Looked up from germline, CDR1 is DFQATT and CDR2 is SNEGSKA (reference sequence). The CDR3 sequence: CSTSGEGASYEQYF. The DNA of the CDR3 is TGCAGTACTAGCGGGGAAGGGGCCTCCTACGAGCAGTACTTC.

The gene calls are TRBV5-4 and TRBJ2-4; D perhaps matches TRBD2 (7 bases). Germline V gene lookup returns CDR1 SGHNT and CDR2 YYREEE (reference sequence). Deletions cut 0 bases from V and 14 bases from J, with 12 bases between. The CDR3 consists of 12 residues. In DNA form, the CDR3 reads TGTGCCAGCAGCTTGGACGGGGGGCCGAAGTACTTC. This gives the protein CASSLDGGPKYF.

CDR3 nucleotide sequence: TGTGCCACCACCCGTGCCGGGGGCGCCCCTGGGGCCAACGTCCTGACTTTC. Translated: CATTRAGGAPGANVLTF. V and J are TRBV15 and TRBJ2-6; D is perhaps TRBD1 or TRBD2 (6 bases each). Germline lookup yields CDR1 LNHNV and CDR2 YYDKDF (reference sequence). This CDR3 region has 17 residues. V was trimmed by 7 bases and J by 2 bases, leaving 18 bases between them. Complete variable domain (other parts from reference TRBV15 and TRBJ2-6): DAMVIQNPRYQVTQFGKPVTLSCSQTLNHNVMYWYQQKSSQAPKLLFHYYDKDFNNEADTPDNFQSRRPNTSFCFLDIRSPGLGDTAMYLCATTRAGGAPGANVLTFGAGSRLTVL.

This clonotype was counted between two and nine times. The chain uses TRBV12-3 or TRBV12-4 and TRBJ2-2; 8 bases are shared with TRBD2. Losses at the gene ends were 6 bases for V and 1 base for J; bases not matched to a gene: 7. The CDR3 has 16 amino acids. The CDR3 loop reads CASSQREKQNTGELFF. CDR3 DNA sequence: TGTGCCAGCAGCCAGCGGGAGAAACAGAACACCGGGGAGCTGTTTTTT.

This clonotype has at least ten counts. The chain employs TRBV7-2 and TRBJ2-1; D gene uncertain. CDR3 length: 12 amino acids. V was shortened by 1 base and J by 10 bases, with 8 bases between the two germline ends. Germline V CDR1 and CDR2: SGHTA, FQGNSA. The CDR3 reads CASSLGRWEQFF. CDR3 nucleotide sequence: TGTGCCAGCAGCTTAGGCCGGTGGGAGCAGTTCTTC. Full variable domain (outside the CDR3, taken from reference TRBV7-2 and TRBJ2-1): GAGVSQSPSNKVTEKGKDVELRCDPISGHTALYWYRQSLGQGLEFLIYFQGNSAPDKSGLPSDRFSAERTGGSVSTLTIQRTQQEDSAVYLCASSLGRWEQFFGPGTRLTVL.

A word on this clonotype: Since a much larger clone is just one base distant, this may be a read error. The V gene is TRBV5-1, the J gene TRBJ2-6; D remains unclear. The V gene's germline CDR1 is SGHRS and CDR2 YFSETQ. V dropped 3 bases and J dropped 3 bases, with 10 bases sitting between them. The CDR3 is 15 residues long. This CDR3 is CASSSYLLGANVLTF. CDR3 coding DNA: TGCGCCAGCAGCTCGTACCTCCTTGGGGCCAACGTCCTGACTTTC. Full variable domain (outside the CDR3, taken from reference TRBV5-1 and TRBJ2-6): KAGVTQTPRYLIKTRGQQVTLSCSPISGHRSVSWYQQTPGQGLQFLFEYFSETQRNKGNFPGRFSGRQFSNSRSEMNVSTLELGDSALYLCASSSYLLGANVLTFGAGSRLTVL.

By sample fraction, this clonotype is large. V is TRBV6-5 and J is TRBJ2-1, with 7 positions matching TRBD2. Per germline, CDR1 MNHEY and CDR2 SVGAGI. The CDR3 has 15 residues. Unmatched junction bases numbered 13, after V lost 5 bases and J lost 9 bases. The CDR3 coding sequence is TGTGCCAGCAGTCCCGAATTTCGACTAGCTGCTGAGCAGTTCTTC. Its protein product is CASSPEFRLAAEQFF.

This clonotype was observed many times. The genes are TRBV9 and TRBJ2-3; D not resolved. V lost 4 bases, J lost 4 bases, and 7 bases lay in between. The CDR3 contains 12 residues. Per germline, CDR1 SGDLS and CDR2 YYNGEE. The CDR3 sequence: CASSPQSDTQYF. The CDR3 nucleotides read TGTGCCAGCAGCCCCCAGTCAGATACGCAGTATTTT.

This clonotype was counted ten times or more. CDR3 loop: CASSLLGNGNEQFF. DNA for the CDR3: TGTGCCAGCAGCTTACTGGGGAACGGCAATGAGCAGTTCTTC. The chain carries TRBV7-2 and TRBJ2-1; D gene unclear. Germline lookup yields CDR1 SGHTA and CDR2 FQGNSA. The CDR3 has 14 amino acids. V shed 2 bases and J shed 6 bases, with 11 bases lying between them.

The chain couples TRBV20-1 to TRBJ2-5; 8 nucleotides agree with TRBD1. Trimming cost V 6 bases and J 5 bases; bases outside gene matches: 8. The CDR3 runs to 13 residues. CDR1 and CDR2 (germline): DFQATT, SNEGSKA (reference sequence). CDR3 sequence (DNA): TGCAGTGCCAGCTCAGACAGGGGCGAGACCCAGTACTTC. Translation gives CSASSDRGETQYF.

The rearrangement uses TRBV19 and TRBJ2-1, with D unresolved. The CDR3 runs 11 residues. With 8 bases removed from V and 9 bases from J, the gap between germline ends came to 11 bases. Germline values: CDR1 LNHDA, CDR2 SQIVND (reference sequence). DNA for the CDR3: TGTGCCAGTTCCCTCGAAGGTGAGCAGTTCTTC. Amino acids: CASSLEGEQFF.

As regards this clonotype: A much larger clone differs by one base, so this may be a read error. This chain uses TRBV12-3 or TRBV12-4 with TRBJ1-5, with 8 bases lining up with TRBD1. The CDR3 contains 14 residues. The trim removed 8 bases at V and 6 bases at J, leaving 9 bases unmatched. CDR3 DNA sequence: TGTGCCAGCGGTTATGGACAGGGAGGTCAGCCCCAGCATTTT. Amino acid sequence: CASGYGQGGQPQHF.